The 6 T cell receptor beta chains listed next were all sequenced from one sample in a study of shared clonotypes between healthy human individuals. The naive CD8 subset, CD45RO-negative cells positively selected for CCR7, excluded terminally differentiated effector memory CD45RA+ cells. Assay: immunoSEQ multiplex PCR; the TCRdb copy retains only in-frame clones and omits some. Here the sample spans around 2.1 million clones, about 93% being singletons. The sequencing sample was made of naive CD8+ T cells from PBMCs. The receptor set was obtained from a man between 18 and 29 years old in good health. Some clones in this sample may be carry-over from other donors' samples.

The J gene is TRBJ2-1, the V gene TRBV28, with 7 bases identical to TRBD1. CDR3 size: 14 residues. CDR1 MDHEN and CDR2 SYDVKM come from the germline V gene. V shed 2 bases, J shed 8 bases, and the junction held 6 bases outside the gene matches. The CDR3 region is CASSLRDSFDEQFF. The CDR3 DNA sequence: TGTGCCAGCAGTTTACGGGACAGCTTCGATGAGCAGTTCTTC. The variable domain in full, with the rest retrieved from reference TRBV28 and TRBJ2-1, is DVKVTQSSRYLVKRTGEKVFLECVQDMDHENMFWYRQDPGLGLRLIYFSYDVKMKEKGDIPEGYSVSREKKERFSLILESASTNQTSMYLCASSLRDSFDEQFFGPGTRLTVL.

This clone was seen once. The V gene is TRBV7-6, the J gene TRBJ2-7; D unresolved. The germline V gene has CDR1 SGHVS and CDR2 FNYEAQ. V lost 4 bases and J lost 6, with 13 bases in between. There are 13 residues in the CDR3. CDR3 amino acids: CASSSTDISEQYF. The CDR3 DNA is TGTGCCAGCAGCTCAACCGACATCTCCGAGCAGTACTTC.

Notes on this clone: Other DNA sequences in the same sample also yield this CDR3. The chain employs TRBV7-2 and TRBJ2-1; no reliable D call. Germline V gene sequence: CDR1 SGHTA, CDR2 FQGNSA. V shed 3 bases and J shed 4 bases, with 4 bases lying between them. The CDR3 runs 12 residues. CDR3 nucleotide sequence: TGTGCCAGCAGCTTGGTGTACAATGAGCAGTTCTTC. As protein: CASSLVYNEQFF.

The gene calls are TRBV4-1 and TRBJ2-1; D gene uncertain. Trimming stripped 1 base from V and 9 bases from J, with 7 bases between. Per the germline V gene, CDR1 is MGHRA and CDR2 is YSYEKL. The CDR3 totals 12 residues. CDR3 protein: CASSQGNLEQFF. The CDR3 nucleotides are TGCGCCAGCAGCCAAGGCAATCTTGAGCAGTTCTTC.

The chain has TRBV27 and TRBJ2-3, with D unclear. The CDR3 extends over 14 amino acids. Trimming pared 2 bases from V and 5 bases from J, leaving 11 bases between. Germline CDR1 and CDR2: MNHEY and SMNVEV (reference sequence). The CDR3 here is CASSLSTAIDTQYF. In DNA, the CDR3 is TGTGCCAGCAGTTTAAGTACAGCGATAGATACGCAGTATTTT.

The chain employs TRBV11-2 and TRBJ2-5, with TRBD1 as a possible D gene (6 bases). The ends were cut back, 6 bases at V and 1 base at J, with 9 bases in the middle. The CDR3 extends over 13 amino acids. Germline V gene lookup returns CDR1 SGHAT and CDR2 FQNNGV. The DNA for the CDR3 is TGTGCCAGCAGGTACAGGGTCCAAGAGACCCAGTACTTC. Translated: CASRYRVQETQYF.